This T cell receptor beta chain derives from a study of blood T cell repertoires in COVID-19 (dated by TCRdb to 2018 to 2020). Turning to the overall study: Samples covering the acute and convalescent phases of COVID-19 were provided by collaborators in the United States, Italy and Spain. The repertoires were made available in a free public database intended to serve as a resource for research on the immune response to SARS-CoV-2. HLA class I and class II types, where available, came from metadata supplied by the sample provider rather than from assay-based typing. The dataset comprised deeply sampled blood TCRbeta repertoires from subjects exposed to, actively infected with, or recovered from COVID-19. The sample metadata nearly always contained a de-identified subject ID, COVID-19 status, age in years and sex. The samples were drawn from the first 160 participants of the ongoing ImmuneRACE study and from some 1,300 subjects provided by 6 global collaborators. The material from the prospective study consisted of cDNA or gDNA derived from T cells, B-cell-depleted T cells, or PBMCs.

TCRbeta CDR3 regions were amplified from genomic DNA using the immunoSEQ Assay, a bias-controlled multiplex PCR. In the source study's methods: The number of nucleated cells in each sample was estimated by amplification of reference gene primers within the assay. Sequence reads were collapsed and filtered to measure the absolute abundance of every unique TCRbeta CDR3 rearrangement. For each sample, productive Simpson clonality was calculated as the square root of Simpson's diversity index over productive rearrangements. TCRdb re-hosts the immuneACCESS table, in-frame sequences only. Its copies lack some clones; in the studies checked, an unresolved V gene accounts for under half of them, and the cause for the rest is not known. D and trimming come from the DNA, and the V and J calls and clone size come from that table. Present in this sample are 250,000 to 300,000 clones, around 89% of which were seen just once. The top ten hold roughly 5.1% of the sample.

General study outcomes and caveats: The amount of clinical and demographic metadata varied by source and participant and was provided uncurated.

Comments on this clone: Its target antigen remains unknown. Base qualities are not provided; no much larger clone lies one nucleotide away.

Germline trimming: 4 bases from V, 0 bases from J; junction bases outside gene matches: 11. The CDR3 contains 17 residues, cysteine and phenylalanine counted. The read is trimmed to its CDR3 DNA, 51 bases read in frame from base 1. Sequences LGHNA (CDR1) and YNFKEQ (CDR2) are obtained from the germline V gene. Each collaborating institution followed its own protocols to collect whole blood in K2EDTA tubes. For TCRbeta analysis, collaborators shipped samples as frozen whole blood, isolated PBMCs, or DNA extracted from either of those sample types. This sequence was found in a man in his forties or fifties with acute or convalescent COVID-19. The sample comprised peripheral blood. Recombination connected TRBV4-2 to TRBJ2-7; 8 central nucleotides agree with TRBD2. The nucleotides read TGTGCCAGCAGCCCAACCCTTAGCGGGATGAGCTCCTACGAGCAGTACTTC. Its protein is CASSPTLSGMSSYEQYF.